This paragraph reports one T cell receptor beta chain. CDR3 size: 13 residues. V was shortened by 3 bases and J by 1 base, with 8 bases between the two germline ends. In germline, CDR1 is SQVTM, CDR2 ANQGSEA. The sample belongs to a study of blood T cell repertoires in COVID-19. At the level of the study: COVID-19 samples from acute and convalescent phases originated in the United States, Italy and Spain. From T cells, B-cell-depleted T cells, or PBMCs came the material, which was cDNA or gDNA.

As originally analysed: It was from reference gene primer amplification that nucleated cell counts were estimated. Produced via immunoSEQ multiplex PCR; TCRdb's table is partial and in-frame only. D and trimming were read from the DNA, whereas the V and J calls and clone size are those reported in that table. The data contain roughly 110,000 clones, roughly 89% of them singletons. The clonotype comes from a human donor with acute or convalescent COVID-19. The donor label of this sample is uncertain. The chain combines TRBV29-1 with TRBJ2-3; D is ambiguous. Input material: peripheral blood. CDR3 sequence reads: CSVDLPGTDTQYF. The CDR3 DNA follows: TGCAGCGTTGATCTCCCTGGCACAGATACGCAGTATTTT.